This T cell receptor (beta chain) was documented in a study of T cells in Graves' hyperthyroidism and ophthalmopathy. RNA transcripts served as the template for amplifying TCR beta CDR3 regions. Initially, a first-round RT-PCR of the TCR CDR3 employed the HTBI primer set. MiXCR, run by TCRdb on the multiplex PCR reads, gives a single entry per CDR3 protein. The sample carries nearly 600,000 distinct CDR3 sequences, around 13% recorded once. In its sample, this clonotype was seen a few times. What was sequenced was blood. The source is a woman in her 30s with Graves' hyperthyroidism that later progressed to Graves' ophthalmopathy.

The DNA of the CDR3 is TGTGCCAGCAGGGAACAGGGGAAAATTAATGGCTACACCTTC. It encodes CASREQGKINGYTF. This sequence joins TRBV6-1 and TRBJ1-2; 7 nucleotides line up with TRBD1. CDR1 and CDR2 (germline): MNHNS, SASEGT. This CDR3 contains 14 residues. With V trimmed by 6 bases and J by 6 bases, 10 bases remained unmatched.